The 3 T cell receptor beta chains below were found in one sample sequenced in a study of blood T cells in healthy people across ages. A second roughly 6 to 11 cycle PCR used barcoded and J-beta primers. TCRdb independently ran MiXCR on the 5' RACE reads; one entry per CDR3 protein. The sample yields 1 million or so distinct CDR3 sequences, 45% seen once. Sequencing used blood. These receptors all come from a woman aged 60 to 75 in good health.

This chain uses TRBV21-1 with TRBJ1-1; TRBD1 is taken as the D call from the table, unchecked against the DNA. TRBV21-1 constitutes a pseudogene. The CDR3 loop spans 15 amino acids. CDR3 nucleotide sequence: TGTGCCAGCAGCAAAGGGACGGGGCCGGAAACTGAAGCTTTCTTT. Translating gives CASSKGTGPETEAFF.

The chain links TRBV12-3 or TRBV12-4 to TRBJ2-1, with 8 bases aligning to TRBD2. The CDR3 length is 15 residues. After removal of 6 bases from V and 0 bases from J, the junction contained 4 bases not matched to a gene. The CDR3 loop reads CASRLSGSSYNEQFF. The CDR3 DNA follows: TGTGCCAGCAGATTGAGCGGGAGCTCCTACAATGAGCAGTTCTTC.

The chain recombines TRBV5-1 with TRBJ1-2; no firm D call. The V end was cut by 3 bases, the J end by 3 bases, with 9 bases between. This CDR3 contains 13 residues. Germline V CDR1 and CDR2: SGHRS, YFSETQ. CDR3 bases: TGCGCCAGCAGCTCCCGGGTCGACTATGGCTACACCTTC. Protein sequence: CASSSRVDYGYTF.